These T cell receptor beta chains were read from a single sample in a study of CD8+ T cells in alopecia areata. Generated by immunoSEQ multiplex PCR, the TCRdb table keeps only in-frame clones and is missing some. The sample holds approximately 200,000 clones, around 56% seen once. The specimen comprised CD4+ T cells sorted from blood, sampled at week 4, from a patient treated with tofacitinib. Receptors were obtained from a human donor with alopecia areata. Both conserved end residues are part of each CDR3. The order of the fields is V gene, clone size, J gene, D gene, CDR3 protein, CDR3 DNA. D genes are given only for firm matches. The size of a clone is reported for some rows only, either as once, few or many, or as a class for expanded clones.

V: TRBV27
size: NA
J: TRBJ2-7
D: NA
CDR3: CASSLSTGPGYEQYF
DNA: TGTGCCAGCAGTTTATCAACCGGGCCTGGGTACGAGCAGTACTTC

V: TRBV6-5
size: NA
J: TRBJ2-7
D: NA
CDR3: CASSYSIPGSSYEQYF
DNA: TGTGCCAGCAGTTACTCGATTCCCGGCAGCTCCTACGAGCAGTACTTC

V: TRBV9
size: NA
J: TRBJ2-6
D: TRBD1
CDR3: CASSVGTGAAGANVLTF
DNA: TGTGCCAGCAGCGTGGGGACAGGGGCGGCTGGGGCCAACGTCCTGACTTTC

V: TRBV15
size: NA
J: TRBJ1-2
D: NA
CDR3: CATSGTSSGYGYTF
DNA: TGTGCCACCAGCGGGACAAGTTCGGGGTATGGCTACACCTTC

V: TRBV7-8
size: few
J: TRBJ1-5
D: NA
CDR3: CASRRSYNQPQHF
DNA: TGTGCCAGCAGAAGATCTTACAATCAGCCCCAGCATTTT

V: TRBV29-1
size: few
J: TRBJ2-7
D: TRBD1
CDR3: CSVADGTAEQYF
DNA: TGCAGCGTGGCTGATGGGACAGCCGAGCAGTACTTC

V: TRBV7-9
size: NA
J: TRBJ2-7
D: NA
CDR3: CASSLSIFPYEQYF
DNA: TGTGCCAGCAGCTTGTCTATATTCCCCTACGAGCAGTACTTC

V: TRBV28
size: once
J: TRBJ2-5
D: NA
CDR3: CASRQDGTRETQYF
DNA: TGTGCCAGCAGACAAGATGGGACCAGGGAGACCCAGTACTTC

V: TRBV2
size: NA
J: TRBJ2-1
D: NA
CDR3: CASSEGPGAAQFF
DNA: TGTGCCAGCAGTGAGGGCCCCGGGGCTGCGCAGTTCTTC

V: TRBV7-2
size: NA
J: TRBJ2-7
D: NA
CDR3: CASSLERLYYEQYF
DNA: TGTGCCAGCAGCTTAGAGCGACTCTACTACGAGCAGTACTTC

V: TRBV30
size: NA
J: TRBJ1-3
D: NA
CDR3: CASSSGNTIYF
DNA: TGTGCATCGTCCTCTGGAAACACCATATATTTT

V: TRBV5-1
size: NA
J: TRBJ2-1
D: TRBD2
CDR3: CASSLGLAGVPGKDNEQFF
DNA: TGCGCCAGCAGCCTAGGACTAGCGGGAGTCCCCGGGAAGGACAATGAGCAGTTCTTC

V: TRBV30
size: few
J: TRBJ2-5
D: NA
CDR3: CAWQTGLGETQYF
DNA: TGTGCCTGGCAAACGGGTTTGGGAGAGACCCAGTACTTC

V: TRBV9
size: few
J: TRBJ2-1
D: TRBD1
CDR3: CASSASGQGVSNEQFF
DNA: TGTGCCAGCAGCGCCAGCGGACAGGGGGTATCAAATGAGCAGTTCTTC

V: TRBV7-2
size: many
J: TRBJ1-3
D: TRBD1
CDR3: CASSLVPDRGTGNTIYF
DNA: TGTGCCAGCAGCTTAGTCCCGGACAGGGGGACTGGAAACACCATATATTTT

V: TRBV5-1
size: once
J: TRBJ2-7
D: TRBD2
CDR3: CASSLGLGTRDYEQYF
DNA: TGCGCCAGCAGCTTGGGTTTGGGGACTAGAGACTACGAGCAGTACTTC

V: TRBV6-5
size: few
J: TRBJ1-1
D: NA
CDR3: CASRTPGGTEAFF
DNA: TGTGCCAGCAGGACTCCGGGGGGCACTGAAGCTTTCTTT

V: TRBV29-1
size: few
J: TRBJ2-3
D: NA
CDR3: CSVELSPRNTQYF
DNA: TGCAGCGTTGAACTAAGCCCTCGGAATACGCAGTATTTT

V: TRBV6-5
size: NA
J: TRBJ2-2
D: NA
CDR3: CASSYSKESTGELFF
DNA: TGTGCCAGCAGTTACTCGAAAGAGAGCACCGGGGAGCTGTTTTTT

V: TRBV7-2
size: NA
J: TRBJ2-2
D: NA
CDR3: CASSSLGLARNTGELFF
DNA: TGTGCCAGCAGCTCTCTGGGTCTAGCCCGGAACACCGGGGAGCTGTTTTTT

V: TRBV30
size: NA
J: TRBJ2-7
D: NA
CDR3: CACAGDYEQYF
DNA: TGTGCCTGCGCCGGGGATTACGAGCAGTACTTC

V: TRBV25-1
size: NA
J: TRBJ1-1
D: NA
CDR3: CASSDQRGARNTEAFF
DNA: TGTGCCAGCAGTGATCAGAGGGGGGCCAGGAACACTGAAGCTTTCTTT

V: TRBV5-1
size: NA
J: TRBJ2-4
D: NA
CDR3: CASSLGGSKNIQYF
DNA: TGCGCCAGCAGCTTGGGGGGTTCCAAAAACATTCAGTACTTC

V: TRBV7-2
size: NA
J: TRBJ1-2
D: TRBD1
CDR3: CASSLDWTGTTYGYTF
DNA: TGTGCCAGCAGCTTAGACTGGACAGGGACAACCTATGGCTACACCTTC

V: TRBV5-6
size: few
J: TRBJ1-1
D: TRBD1
CDR3: CASSQLGTALGNTEAFF
DNA: TGTGCCAGCAGCCAACTAGGGACAGCACTTGGGAACACTGAAGCTTTCTTT

V: TRBV9
size: NA
J: TRBJ2-5
D: NA
CDR3: CASSVQDNPRETQYF
DNA: TGTGCCAGCAGCGTTCAGGACAATCCGAGAGAGACCCAGTACTTC

V: TRBV6-5
size: NA
J: TRBJ2-2
D: NA
CDR3: CASGTGRAGELFF
DNA: TGTGCCAGCGGCACTGGTCGGGCCGGGGAGCTGTTTTTT

V: TRBV6-6
size: few
J: TRBJ2-7
D: TRBD1
CDR3: CASSYSRTGYEQYF
DNA: TGTGCCAGCAGTTACTCTAGGACAGGATACGAGCAGTACTTC

V: TRBV29-1
size: few
J: TRBJ1-1
D: NA
CDR3: CSVVTSNTEAFF
DNA: TGCAGCGTTGTTACAAGTAACACTGAAGCTTTCTTT